Listed here is a single T cell receptor (beta chain). The antigen remains unidentified. CDR1 is MGHRA and CDR2 is YSYEKL in the germline V gene. V gave up 3 bases and J gave up 6 bases; unmatched junction bases: 8. This CDR3 is built from 15 residues. This specimen comes from a study of T cell responses to AZD1222 COVID-19 vaccine. Study results and caveats: Sampling captured repertoires only after the peak T cell response. Of spike-specific TCRs, nearly half reportedly target regions left unmutated in variants. AZD1222 recipients seropositive at baseline numbered only 5 to 7. Females outnumbered males among donors, who were mostly white British; clonal diversity was possibly underestimated.

TCRdb keeps only in-frame clones here, not all; method: immunoSEQ multiplex PCR. The sample carries around 140,000 clones, 75% to 90% recorded once. The V gene is TRBV4-1, the J gene TRBJ1-2, with TRBD1 identical over 9 bases. The sequences come from peripheral blood, collected on day 0 of AZD1222 vaccination. The sequence was obtained from an adult in good health. CDR3: CASSHYRDRENGYTF. CDR3 in DNA: TGCGCCAGCAGCCATTACCGGGACAGGGAGAATGGCTACACCTTC.